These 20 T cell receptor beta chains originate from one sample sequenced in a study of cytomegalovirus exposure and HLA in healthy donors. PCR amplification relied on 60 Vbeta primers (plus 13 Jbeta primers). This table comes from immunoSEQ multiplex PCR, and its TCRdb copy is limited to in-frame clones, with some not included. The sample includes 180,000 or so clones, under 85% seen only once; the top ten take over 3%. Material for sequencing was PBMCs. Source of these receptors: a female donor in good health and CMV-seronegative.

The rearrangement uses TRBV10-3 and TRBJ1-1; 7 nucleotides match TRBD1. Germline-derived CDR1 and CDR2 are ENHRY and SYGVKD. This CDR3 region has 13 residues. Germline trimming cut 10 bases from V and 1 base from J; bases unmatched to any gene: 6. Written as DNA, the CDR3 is TGTGCCAACCAGGACAGGCAGAACACTGAAGCTTTCTTT. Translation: CANQDRQNTEAFF.

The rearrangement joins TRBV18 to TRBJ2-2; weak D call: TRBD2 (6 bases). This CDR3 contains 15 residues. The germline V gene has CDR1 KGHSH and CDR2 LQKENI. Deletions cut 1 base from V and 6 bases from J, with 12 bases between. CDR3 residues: CASSPQGERAGELFF. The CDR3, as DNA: TGTGCCAGCTCACCACAGGGAGAGCGGGCCGGGGAGCTGTTTTTT.

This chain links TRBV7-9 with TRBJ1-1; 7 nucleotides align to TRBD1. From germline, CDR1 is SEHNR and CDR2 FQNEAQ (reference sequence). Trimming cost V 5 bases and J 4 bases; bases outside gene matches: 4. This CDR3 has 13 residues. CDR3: CASSQTGFTEAFF. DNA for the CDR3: TGTGCCAGCAGCCAGACAGGGTTCACTGAAGCTTTCTTT.

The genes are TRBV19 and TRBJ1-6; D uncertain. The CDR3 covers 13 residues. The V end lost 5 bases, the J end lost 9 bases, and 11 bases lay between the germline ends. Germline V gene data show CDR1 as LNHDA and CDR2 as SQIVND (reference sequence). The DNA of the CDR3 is TGTGCCAGTAGTTCGATTCCAGGTTCACCCCTCCACTTT. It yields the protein CASSSIPGSPLHF. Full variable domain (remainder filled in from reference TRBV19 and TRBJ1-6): DGGITQSPKYLFRKEGQNVTLSCEQNLNHDAMYWYRQDPGQGLRLIYYSQIVNDFQKGDIAEGYSVSREKKESFPLTVTSAQKNPTAFYLCASSSIPGSPLHFGNGTRLTVT.

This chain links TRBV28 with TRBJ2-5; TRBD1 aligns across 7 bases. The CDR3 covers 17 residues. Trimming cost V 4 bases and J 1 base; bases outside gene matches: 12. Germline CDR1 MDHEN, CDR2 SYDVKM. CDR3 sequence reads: CASSYQTTGRGQETQYF. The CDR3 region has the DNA TGTGCCAGCAGTTACCAGACGACAGGGCGTGGCCAAGAGACCCAGTACTTC. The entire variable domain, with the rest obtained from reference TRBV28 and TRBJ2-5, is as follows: DVKVTQSSRYLVKRTGEKVFLECVQDMDHENMFWYRQDPGLGLRLIYFSYDVKMKEKGDIPEGYSVSREKKERFSLILESASTNQTSMYLCASSYQTTGRGQETQYFGPGTRLLVL.

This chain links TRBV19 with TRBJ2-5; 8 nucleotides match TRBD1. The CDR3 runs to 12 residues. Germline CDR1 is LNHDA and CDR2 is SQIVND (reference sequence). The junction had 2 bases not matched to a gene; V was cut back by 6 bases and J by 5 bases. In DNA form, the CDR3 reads TGTGCCAGTAGGGGGACAGGTGAGACCCAGTACTTC. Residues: CASRGTGETQYF.

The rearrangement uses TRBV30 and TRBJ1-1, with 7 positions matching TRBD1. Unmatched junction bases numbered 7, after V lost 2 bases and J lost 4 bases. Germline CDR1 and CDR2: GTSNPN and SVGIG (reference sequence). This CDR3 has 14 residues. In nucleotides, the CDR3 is TGTGCCTGGAGTAGGGAACAGGGGACCACTGAAGCTTTCTTT. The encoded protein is CAWSREQGTTEAFF. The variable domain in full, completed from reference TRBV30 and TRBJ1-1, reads SQTIHQWPATLVQPVGSPLSLECTVEGTSNPNLYWYRQAAGRGLQLLFYSVGIGQISSEVPQNLSASRPQDRQFILSSKKLLLSDSGFYLCAWSREQGTTEAFFGQGTRLTVV.

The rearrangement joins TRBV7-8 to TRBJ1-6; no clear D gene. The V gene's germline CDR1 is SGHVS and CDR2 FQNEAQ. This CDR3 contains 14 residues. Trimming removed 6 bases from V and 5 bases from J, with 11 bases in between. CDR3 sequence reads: CASRIVSDNSPLHF. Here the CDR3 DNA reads TGTGCCAGCAGAATCGTCTCGGATAATTCACCCCTCCACTTT.

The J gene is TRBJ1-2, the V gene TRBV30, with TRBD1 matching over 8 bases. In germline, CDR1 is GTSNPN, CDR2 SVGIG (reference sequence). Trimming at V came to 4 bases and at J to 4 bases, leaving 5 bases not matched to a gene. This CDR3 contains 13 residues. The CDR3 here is CAWTSDRAYGYTF. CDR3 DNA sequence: TGTGCCTGGACCTCGGACAGGGCCTATGGCTACACCTTC.

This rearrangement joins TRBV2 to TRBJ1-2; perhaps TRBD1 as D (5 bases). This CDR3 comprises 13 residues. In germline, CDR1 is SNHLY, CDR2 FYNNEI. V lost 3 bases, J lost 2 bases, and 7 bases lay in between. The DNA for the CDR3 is TGTGCCAGCAGTGAGGGGCTAAACTATGGCTACACCTTC. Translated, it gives CASSEGLNYGYTF.

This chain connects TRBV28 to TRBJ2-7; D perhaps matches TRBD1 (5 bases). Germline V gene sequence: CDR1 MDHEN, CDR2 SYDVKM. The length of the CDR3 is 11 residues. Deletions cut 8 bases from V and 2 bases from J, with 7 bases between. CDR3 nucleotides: TGTGCCAGCGGGGCAACCTACGAGCAGTACTTC. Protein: CASGATYEQYF.

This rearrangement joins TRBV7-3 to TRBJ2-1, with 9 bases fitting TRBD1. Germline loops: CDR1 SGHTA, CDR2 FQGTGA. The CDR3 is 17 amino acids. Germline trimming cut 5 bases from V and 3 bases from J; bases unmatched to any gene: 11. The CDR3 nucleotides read TGTGCCAGCAGCCGAATGCCCGGGACAGGGAACTACAATGAGCAGTTCTTC. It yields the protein CASSRMPGTGNYNEQFF.

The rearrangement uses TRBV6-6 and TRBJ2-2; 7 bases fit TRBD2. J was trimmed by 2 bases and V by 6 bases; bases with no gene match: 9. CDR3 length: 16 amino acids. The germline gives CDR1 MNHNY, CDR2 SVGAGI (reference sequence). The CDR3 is CASSKWLAANTGELFF. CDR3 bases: TGTGCCAGCAGCAAGTGGCTAGCGGCCAACACCGGGGAGCTGTTTTTT.

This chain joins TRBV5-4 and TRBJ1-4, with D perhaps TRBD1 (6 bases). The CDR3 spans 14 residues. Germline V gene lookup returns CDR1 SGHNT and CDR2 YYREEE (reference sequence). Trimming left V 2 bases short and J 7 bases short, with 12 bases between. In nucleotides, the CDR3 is TGTGCCAGCAGCTTTAGGCAGGGGAGTGAAAAACTGTTTTTT. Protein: CASSFRQGSEKLFF.

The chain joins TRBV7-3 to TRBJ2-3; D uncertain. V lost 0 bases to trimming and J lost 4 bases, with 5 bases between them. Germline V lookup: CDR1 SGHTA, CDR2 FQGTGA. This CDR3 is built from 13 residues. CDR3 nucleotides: TGTGCCAGCAGCTTAACTCTATCAGATACGCAGTATTTT. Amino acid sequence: CASSLTLSDTQYF.

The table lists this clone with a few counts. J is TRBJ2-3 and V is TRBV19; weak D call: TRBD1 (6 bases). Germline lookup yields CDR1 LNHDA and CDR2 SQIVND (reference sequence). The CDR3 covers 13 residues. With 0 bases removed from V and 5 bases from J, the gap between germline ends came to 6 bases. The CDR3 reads CASSIEDRDTQYF. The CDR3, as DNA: TGTGCCAGTAGTATAGAGGACAGAGATACGCAGTATTTT.

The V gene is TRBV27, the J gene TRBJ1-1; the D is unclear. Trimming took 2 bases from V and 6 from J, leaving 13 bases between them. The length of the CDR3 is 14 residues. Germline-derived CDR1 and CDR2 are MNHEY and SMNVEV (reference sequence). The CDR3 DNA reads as TGTGCCAGCAGTTTAGGAGGACTCTTGCCTGAAGCTTTCTTT. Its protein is CASSLGGLLPEAFF.

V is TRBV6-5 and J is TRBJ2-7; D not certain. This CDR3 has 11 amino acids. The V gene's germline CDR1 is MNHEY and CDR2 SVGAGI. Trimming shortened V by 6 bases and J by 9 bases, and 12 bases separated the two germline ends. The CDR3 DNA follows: TGTGCCAGCAGACGCGATTGGTGGCAGTACTTC. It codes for CASRRDWWQYF.

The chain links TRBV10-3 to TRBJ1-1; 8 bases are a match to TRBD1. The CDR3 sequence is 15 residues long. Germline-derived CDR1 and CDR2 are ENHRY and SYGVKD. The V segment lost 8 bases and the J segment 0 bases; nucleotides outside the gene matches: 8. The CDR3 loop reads CAIGGGTGLNTEAFF. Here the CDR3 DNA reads TGTGCCATCGGAGGGGGGACAGGTCTGAACACTGAAGCTTTCTTT.

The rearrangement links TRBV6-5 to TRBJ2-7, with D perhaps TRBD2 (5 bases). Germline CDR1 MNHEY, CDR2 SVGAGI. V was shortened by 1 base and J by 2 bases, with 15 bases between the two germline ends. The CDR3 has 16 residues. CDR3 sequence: CASSYFRQPSPYEQYF. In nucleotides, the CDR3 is TGTGCCAGCAGTTACTTCCGGCAGCCTAGCCCCTACGAGCAGTACTTC.